This is a list of T cell receptor beta chains from one sample in a study of blood T cell repertoires in COVID-19. Clones were read by immunoSEQ multiplex PCR, and TCRdb kept only the in-frame ones, dropping some. This table has about 250,000 clones, approximately 81% appearing once. Sequencing used peripheral blood. Source of these receptors: an elderly woman with acute or convalescent COVID-19. The CDR3 runs from the conserved cysteine through the conserved F or W. The D gene is left open where the match is weak. Size values are once, few and many counts, or a class for expanded clones, and some rows have none.

-	TRBV30	TRBJ1-2	-	CAWSSSIGGYTF	TGTGCCTGGAGTTCCTCGATCGGGGGCTACACCTTC
-	TRBV11-2	TRBJ2-1	-	CASSPDWSSYNEQFF	TGTGCCAGCAGCCCGGACTGGAGCTCCTACAATGAGCAGTTCTTC
-	TRBV11-3	TRBJ2-7	-	CASSLRSGLGEQYF	TGTGCCAGCAGCTTAAGGTCGGGACTGGGAGAGCAGTACTTC
-	TRBV9	TRBJ2-7	-	CASSVEGRGYEQYF	TGTGCCAGCAGCGTAGAAGGCAGGGGCTACGAGCAGTACTTC
-	TRBV25-1	TRBJ1-2	-	CASSVTGNGYTF	TGTGCCAGCAGTGTGACAGGAAATGGCTACACCTTC
-	TRBV11-2	TRBJ2-7	TRBD2	CASSLFRSTGRGVRREQYF	TGTGCCAGCAGCTTATTTCGTTCTACTGGGCGGGGGGTCCGAAGGGAGCAGTACTTC
-	TRBV10-3	TRBJ2-1	-	CAITPRFDYNEQFF	TGTGCCATCACTCCCCGGTTCGACTACAATGAGCAGTTCTTC
-	TRBV25-1	TRBJ2-1	TRBD2	CASSDTSGTPYNEQFF	TGTGCCAGCAGTGATACCAGCGGGACCCCCTACAATGAGCAGTTCTTC
-	TRBV3-1/TRBV3-2	TRBJ2-7	TRBD1	CASSQRDRGYEQYF	TGTGCCAGCAGCCAACGGGACAGGGGATACGAGCAGTACTTC
-	TRBV5-1	TRBJ2-1	-	CASSEGLLYGEQFF	TGCGCCAGCAGCGAGGGACTCCTTTACGGTGAGCAGTTCTTC
-	TRBV18	TRBJ2-7	-	CASSRGIEQYF	TGTGCCAGCTCACGAGGGATCGAGCAGTACTTC
few	TRBV21-1	TRBJ1-4	-	CASSSEKTGASPINEKLFF	TGTGCCAGCAGCTCAGAAAAGACAGGAGCCAGCCCGATTAATGAAAAACTGTTTTTT
-	TRBV3-1/TRBV3-2	TRBJ1-2	-	CASSADSYGYTF	TGTGCCAGCAGCGCGGACAGCTATGGCTACACCTTC
-	TRBV5-1	TRBJ2-1	-	CASSPGGVGKNEQFF	TGCGCCAGCAGCCCCGGAGGGGTAGGGAAAAATGAGCAGTTCTTC
-	TRBV2	TRBJ2-7	-	CASSELHEQYF	TGTGCCAGCAGCGAGCTTCACGAGCAGTACTTC